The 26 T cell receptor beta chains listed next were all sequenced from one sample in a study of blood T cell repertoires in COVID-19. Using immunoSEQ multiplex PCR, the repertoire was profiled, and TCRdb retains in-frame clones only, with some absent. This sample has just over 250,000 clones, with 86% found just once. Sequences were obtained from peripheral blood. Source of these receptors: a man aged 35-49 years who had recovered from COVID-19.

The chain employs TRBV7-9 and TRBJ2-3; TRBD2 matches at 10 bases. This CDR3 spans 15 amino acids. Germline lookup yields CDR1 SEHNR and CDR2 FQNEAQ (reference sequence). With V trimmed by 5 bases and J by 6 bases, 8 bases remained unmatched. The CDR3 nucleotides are TGTGCCAGCAGCGTTTCTAGCGGGAGACCTGATACGCAGTATTTT. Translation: CASSVSSGRPDTQYF.

The CDR3 bases are TGTGCCAGCAGCCAAGACTTACGCGCCGACAGTCCAATTACCGGGGAGCTGTTTTTT. Translating gives CASSQDLRADSPITGELFF. The genes are TRBV4-2 and TRBJ2-2; tentatively, D is TRBD1 (5 bases). Between the trimmed V and J ends, which lost 0 bases and 5 bases, there was a span of 22 bases. This CDR3 has 19 residues. Germline CDR1 LGHNA, CDR2 YNFKEQ.

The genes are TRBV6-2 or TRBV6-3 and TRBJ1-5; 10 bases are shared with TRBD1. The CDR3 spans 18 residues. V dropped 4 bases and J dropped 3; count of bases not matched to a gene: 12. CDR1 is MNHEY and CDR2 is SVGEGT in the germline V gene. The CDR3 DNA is TGTGCCAGCAGTTCACCGGACAGGGGGGGATTAAACAATCAGCCCCAGCATTTT. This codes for CASSSPDRGGLNNQPQHF.

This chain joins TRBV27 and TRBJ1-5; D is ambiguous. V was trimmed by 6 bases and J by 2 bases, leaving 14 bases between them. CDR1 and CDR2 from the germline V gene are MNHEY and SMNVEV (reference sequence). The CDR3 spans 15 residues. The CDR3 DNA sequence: TGTGCCAGCAGCTTACGGGGAGGCGGCAATCAGCCCCAGCATTTT. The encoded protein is CASSLRGGGNQPQHF.

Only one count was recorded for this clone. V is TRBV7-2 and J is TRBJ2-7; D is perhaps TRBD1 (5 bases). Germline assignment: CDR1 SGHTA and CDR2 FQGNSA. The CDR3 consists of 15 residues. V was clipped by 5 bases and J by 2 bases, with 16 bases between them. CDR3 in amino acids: CASSRRAGLTYEQYF. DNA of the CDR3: TGTGCCAGCAGCAGACGCGCAGGGCTGACCTACGAGCAGTACTTC. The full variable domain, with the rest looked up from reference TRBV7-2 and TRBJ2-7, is GAGVSQSPSNKVTEKGKDVELRCDPISGHTALYWYRQSLGQGLEFLIYFQGNSAPDKSGLPSDRFSAERTGGSVSTLTIQRTQQEDSAVYLCASSRRAGLTYEQYFGPGTRLTVT.

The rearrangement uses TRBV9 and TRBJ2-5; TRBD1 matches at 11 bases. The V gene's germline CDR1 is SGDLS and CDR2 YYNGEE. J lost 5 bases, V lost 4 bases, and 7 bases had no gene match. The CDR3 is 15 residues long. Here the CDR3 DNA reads TGTGCCAGCAGCCCCCGGACAGGGGGCTTCGAGACCCAGTACTTC. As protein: CASSPRTGGFETQYF. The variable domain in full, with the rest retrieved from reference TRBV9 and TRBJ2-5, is DSGVTQTPKHLITATGQRVTLRCSPRSGDLSVYWYQQSLDQGLQFLIQYYNGEERAKGNILERFSAQQFPDLHSELNLSSLELGDSALYFCASSPRTGGFETQYFGPGTRLLVL.

CDR3 amino acids: CATAGGHSYEQYF. CDR3 DNA sequence: TGTGCCACCGCAGGGGGGCACTCCTACGAGCAGTACTTC. This chain joins TRBV19 and TRBJ2-7, with D tentatively TRBD1 (7 bases). CDR3 size: 13 residues. Germline V gives CDR1 LNHDA, CDR2 SQIVND (reference sequence). The V end lost 10 bases, the J end lost 0 bases, and 13 bases lay between the germline ends.

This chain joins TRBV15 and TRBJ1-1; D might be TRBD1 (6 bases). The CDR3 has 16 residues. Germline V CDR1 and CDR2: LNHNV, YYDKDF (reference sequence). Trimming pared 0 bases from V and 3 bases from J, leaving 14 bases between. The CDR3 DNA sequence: TGTGCCACCAGCAGAGAGGGGGGGGCGCGGGACACTGAAGCTTTCTTT. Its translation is CATSREGGARDTEAFF.

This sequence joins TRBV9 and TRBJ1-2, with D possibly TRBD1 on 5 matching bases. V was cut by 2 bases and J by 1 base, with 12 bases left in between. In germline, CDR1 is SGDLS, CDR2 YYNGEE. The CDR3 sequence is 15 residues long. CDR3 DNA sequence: TGTGCCAGCAGCGTTGGTTGGCAGGGTAACTATGGCTACACCTTC. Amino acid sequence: CASSVGWQGNYGYTF.

The CDR3 coding sequence is TGTGCCAGCAGCTTCGAGGCTCTCCTTGACTATGGCTACACCTTC. Protein product: CASSFEALLDYGYTF. The gene calls are TRBV5-4 and TRBJ1-2; D not resolved. The germline V gene encodes CDR1 SGHNT and CDR2 YYREEE (reference sequence). The CDR3 loop spans 15 amino acids. V lost 2 bases and J 3 bases, leaving 14 bases between the germline ends.

CDR3 residues: CASSLVRATYEQYF. As DNA, the CDR3 is TGTGCCAGCAGCTTAGTCAGGGCGACCTACGAGCAGTACTTC. V gene TRBV7-2 combines with J gene TRBJ2-7, with a possible D match to TRBD1 (5 bases). Trimming removed 1 base from V and 2 bases from J, with 9 bases in between. This CDR3 region has 14 residues. Germline CDR1 is SGHTA and CDR2 is FQGNSA.

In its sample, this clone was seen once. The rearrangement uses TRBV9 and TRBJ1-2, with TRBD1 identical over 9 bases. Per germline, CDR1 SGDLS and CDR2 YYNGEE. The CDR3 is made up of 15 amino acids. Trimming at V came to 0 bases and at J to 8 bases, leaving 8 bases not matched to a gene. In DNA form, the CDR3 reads TGTGCCAGCAGCGTAGCGGGGACAGGGCCCCACGGCTACACCTTC. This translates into CASSVAGTGPHGYTF.

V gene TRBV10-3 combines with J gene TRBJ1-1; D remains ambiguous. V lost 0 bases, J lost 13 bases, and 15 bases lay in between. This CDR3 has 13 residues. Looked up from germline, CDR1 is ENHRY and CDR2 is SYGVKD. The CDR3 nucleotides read TGTGCCATCAGTGAGTCGACTATGGGTTTTGGTTTCTTT. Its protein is CAISESTMGFGFF.

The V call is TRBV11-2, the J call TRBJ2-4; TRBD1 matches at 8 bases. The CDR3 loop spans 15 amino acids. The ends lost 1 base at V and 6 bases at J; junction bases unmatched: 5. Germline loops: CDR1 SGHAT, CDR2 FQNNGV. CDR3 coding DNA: TGTGCCAGCAGCTTAGTCCCCAGGGGGCGAAACATTCAGTACTTC. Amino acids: CASSLVPRGRNIQYF.

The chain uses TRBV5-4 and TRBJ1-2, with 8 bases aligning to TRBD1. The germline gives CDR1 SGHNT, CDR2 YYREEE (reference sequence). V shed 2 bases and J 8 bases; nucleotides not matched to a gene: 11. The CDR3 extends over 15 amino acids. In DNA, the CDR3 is TGTGCCAGCAGCTTCCCTGGACAGGGAGGATTGGGCTACACCTTC. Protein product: CASSFPGQGGLGYTF. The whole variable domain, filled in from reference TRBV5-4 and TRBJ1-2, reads ETGVTQSPTHLIKTRGQQVTLRCSSQSGHNTVSWYQQALGQGPQFIFQYYREEENGRGNFPPRFSGLQFPNYSSELNVNALELDDSALYLCASSFPGQGGLGYTFGSGTRLTVV.

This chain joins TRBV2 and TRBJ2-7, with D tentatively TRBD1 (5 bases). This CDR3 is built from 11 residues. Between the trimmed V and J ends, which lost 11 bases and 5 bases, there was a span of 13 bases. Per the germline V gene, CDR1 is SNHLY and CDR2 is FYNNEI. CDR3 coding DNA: TGTGCCGTAGGGGCGCGCCACGAGCAGTACTTC. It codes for CAVGARHEQYF.

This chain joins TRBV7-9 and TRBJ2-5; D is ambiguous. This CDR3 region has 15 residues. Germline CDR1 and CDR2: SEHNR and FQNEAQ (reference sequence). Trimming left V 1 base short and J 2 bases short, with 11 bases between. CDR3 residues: CASSLDAGPQETQYF. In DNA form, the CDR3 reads TGTGCCAGCAGCTTAGATGCAGGTCCGCAAGAGACCCAGTACTTC.

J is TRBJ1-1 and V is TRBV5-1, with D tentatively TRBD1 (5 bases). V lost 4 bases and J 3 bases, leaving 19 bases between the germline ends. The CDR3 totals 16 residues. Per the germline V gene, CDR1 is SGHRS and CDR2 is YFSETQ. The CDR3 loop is CASSPLGGWGDTEAFF. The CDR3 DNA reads TGCGCCAGCAGCCCACTCGGCGGTTGGGGGGACACTGAAGCTTTCTTT.

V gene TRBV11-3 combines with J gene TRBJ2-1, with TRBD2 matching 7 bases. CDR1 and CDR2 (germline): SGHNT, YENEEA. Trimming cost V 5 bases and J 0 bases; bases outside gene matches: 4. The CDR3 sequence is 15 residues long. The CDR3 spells CASSVSGVSYNEQFF. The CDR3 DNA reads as TGTGCCAGCAGCGTAAGCGGGGTCTCCTACAATGAGCAGTTCTTC.

In DNA, the CDR3 is TGCAGCGGACGGACATCGAACACTGAAGCTTTCTTT. This codes for CSGRTSNTEAFF. The rearrangement joins TRBV29-1 to TRBJ1-1; the D gene is possibly TRBD1 (5 bases). CDR3 length: 12 residues. CDR1 SQVTM and CDR2 ANQGSEA come from the germline V gene. V was pared by 7 bases and J by 1 base, with 10 bases between. Together with reference TRBV29-1 and TRBJ1-1, the CDR3 gives the full variable domain: SAVISQKPSRDICQRGTSLTIQCQVDSQVTMMFWYRQQPGQSLTLIATANQGSEATYESGFVIDKFPISRPNLTFSTLTVSNMSPEDSSIYLCSGRTSNTEAFFGQGTRLTVV.

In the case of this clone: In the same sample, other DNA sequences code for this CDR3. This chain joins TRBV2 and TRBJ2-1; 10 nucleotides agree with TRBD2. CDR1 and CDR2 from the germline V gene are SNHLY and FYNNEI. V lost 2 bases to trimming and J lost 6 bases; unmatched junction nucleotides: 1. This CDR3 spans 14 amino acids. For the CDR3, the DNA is TGTGCCAGCAGTGAACTAGCGGGGGCCAATGAGCAGTTCTTC. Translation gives CASSELAGANEQFF.

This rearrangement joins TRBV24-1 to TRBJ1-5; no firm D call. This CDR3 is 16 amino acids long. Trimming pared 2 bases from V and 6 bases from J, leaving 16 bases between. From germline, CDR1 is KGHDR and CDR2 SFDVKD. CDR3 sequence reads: CATSDSGAPEGQPQHF. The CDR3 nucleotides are TGTGCCACCAGTGATTCCGGCGCACCGGAGGGTCAGCCCCAGCATTTT.

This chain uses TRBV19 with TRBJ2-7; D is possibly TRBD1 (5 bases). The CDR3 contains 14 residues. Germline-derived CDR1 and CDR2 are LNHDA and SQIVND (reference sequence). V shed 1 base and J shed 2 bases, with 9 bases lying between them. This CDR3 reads CASSIVWGPYEQYF. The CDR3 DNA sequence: TGTGCCAGTAGTATAGTTTGGGGCCCCTACGAGCAGTACTTC.

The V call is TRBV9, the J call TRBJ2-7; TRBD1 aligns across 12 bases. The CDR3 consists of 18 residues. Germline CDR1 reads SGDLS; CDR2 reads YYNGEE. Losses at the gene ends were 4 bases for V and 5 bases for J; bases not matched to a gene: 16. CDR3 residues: CASSPGAGTGGWKDEQYF. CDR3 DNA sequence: TGTGCCAGCAGCCCCGGGGCGGGGACAGGGGGCTGGAAAGACGAGCAGTACTTC.

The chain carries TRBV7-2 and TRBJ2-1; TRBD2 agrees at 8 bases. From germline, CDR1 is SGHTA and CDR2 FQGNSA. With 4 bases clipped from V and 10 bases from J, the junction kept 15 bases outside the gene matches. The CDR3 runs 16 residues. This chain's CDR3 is CASSSFRSGGPGEQFF. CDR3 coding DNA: TGTGCCAGCAGCTCCTTCCGTTCGGGGGGGCCAGGAGAGCAGTTCTTC.

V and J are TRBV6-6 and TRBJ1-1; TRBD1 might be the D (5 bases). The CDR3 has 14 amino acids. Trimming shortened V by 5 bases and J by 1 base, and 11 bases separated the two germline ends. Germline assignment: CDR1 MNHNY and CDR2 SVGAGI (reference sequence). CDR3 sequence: CASSRTGANTEAFF. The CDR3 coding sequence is TGTGCCAGCAGTCGCACAGGAGCGAACACTGAAGCTTTCTTT.